Listed below are T cell receptor beta chains from one sample, sequenced in a study of B cell selection in AIRE deficiency. The repertoire was sequenced with immunoSEQ multiplex PCR; TCRdb's copy has only in-frame clones and lacks some. The sample includes over 20,000 clones, 80% to 95% of them seen just once. The sequenced sample consisted of CD4+CD25+ Tregs sorted from PBMCs. These receptors were taken from a human donor in good health. The CDR3 runs from the conserved cysteine through the conserved F or W. The order of the fields is clone size, J gene, D gene, V gene, CDR3 protein, CDR3 DNA. The D gene is left open where the match is weak. Size tells how often a clone was seen (once, few, many) or the class of an expanded clone, and some rows leave it out.

>-|TRBJ2-5|-|TRBV5-1
CATSADSGPQETQYF
TGCGCCACCTCCGCCGATAGCGGCCCCCAAGAGACCCAGTACTTC
>-|TRBJ1-1|-|TRBV10-3
CAISEDRNTEAFF
TGTGCCATCAGTGAAGACAGGAACACTGAAGCTTTCTTT
>-|TRBJ2-3|-|TRBV5-6
CASTPTGLSTDTQYF
TGTGCCAGCACCCCCACGGGCCTCTCCACAGATACGCAGTATTTT
>few|TRBJ2-2|-|TRBV5-1
CATQENTGELFF
TGCGCCACCCAGGAGAACACCGGGGAGCTGTTTTTT
>-|TRBJ2-7|TRBD2|TRBV19
CASSIDRTSGTYEQYF
TGTGCCAGTAGTATAGATCGTACTAGCGGAACCTACGAGCAGTACTTC
>-|TRBJ1-6|-|TRBV2
CASIPREYNSPLHF
TGTGCCAGCATTCCCAGGGAGTATAATTCACCCCTCCACTTT
>-|TRBJ1-4|-|TRBV21-1
CASSKGTRGTNEKLFF
TGTGCCAGCAGCAAGGGAACCCGGGGAACTAATGAAAAACTGTTTTTT
>few|TRBJ2-7|-|TRBV19
CASSIQTRGEQYF
TGTGCCAGTAGTATCCAGACTCGGGGAGAGCAGTACTTC
>-|TRBJ1-5|-|TRBV5-1
CASSLYGQPQHF
TGCGCCAGCAGCTTGTATGGTCAGCCCCAGCATTTT
>-|TRBJ2-5|-|TRBV9
CASSVRDQILQETQYF
TGTGCCAGCAGCGTACGGGACCAGATATTACAAGAGACCCAGTACTTC
>-|TRBJ1-4|-|TRBV25-1
CASSREGDEKLFF
TGTGCCAGCAGTAGGGAGGGAGATGAAAAACTGTTTTTT